This T cell receptor (beta chain) was sequenced for a study of blood T cell repertoires in COVID-19. Background on the study: COVID-19 samples collected from the United States, Italy and Spain covered acute and convalescent phases.

Clones were read by immunoSEQ multiplex PCR, and TCRdb kept only the in-frame ones, dropping some. This table holds approximately 150,000 clones, roughly 87% found once. The CDR3 has 12 amino acids. The junction had 2 bases not matched to a gene; V was cut back by 10 bases and J by 7 bases. This clone turned up a few times. The sequenced sample was peripheral blood. This clonotype was sampled from a woman in her 50s with acute or convalescent COVID-19. The rearrangement joins TRBV12-3 or TRBV12-4 to TRBJ1-6; 9 bases agree with TRBD1. The CDR3 sequence: CATGQGNSPLHF. As DNA, the CDR3 is TGTGCCACTGGACAGGGGAATTCACCCCTCCACTTT.